Each of the 20 T cell receptor beta chains below was sequenced from the same sample in a study of early T cells in non-severe SARS-CoV-2 infection. Using its own MiXCR run on the 5' RACE reads, TCRdb lists one record per CDR3 protein. The sample consists of 60,000 to 85,000 distinct CDR3 sequences, 15% of them appearing once. What was sequenced was whole blood. The receptors come from an adult who was a healthcare worker with PCR-confirmed SARS-CoV-2 infection or an uninfected control (not recorded which).

This clonotype turned up a few times. V is TRBV29-1 and J is TRBJ1-5, with 8 positions matching TRBD1. The germline V gene has CDR1 SQVTM and CDR2 ANQGSEA. The trim removed 3 bases at V and 6 bases at J, leaving 7 bases unmatched. This CDR3 contains 14 residues. The CDR3: CSVDSRGLSQPQHF. The CDR3 DNA reads as TGCAGCGTTGATAGCAGGGGGCTAAGTCAGCCCCAGCATTTT.

This clonotype has ten or more counts. The rearrangement links TRBV5-1 to TRBJ1-5; possible D gene TRBD1, 5 bases. The V end was cut by 4 bases, the J end by 1 base, with 18 bases between. The CDR3 has 17 amino acids. CDR1 is SGHRS and CDR2 is YFSETQ in the germline V gene. CDR3 coding DNA: TGCGCCAGCAGCCCAGGAGAAGCCCGGGACAGCAATCAGCCCCAGCATTTT. Residues: CASSPGEARDSNQPQHF.

This clonotype was observed at least ten times. This rearrangement joins TRBV20-1 to TRBJ2-7, with D perhaps matching TRBD1 or TRBD2 (5 bases each). CDR1 and CDR2 from the germline V gene are DFQATT and SNEGSKA (reference sequence). CDR3 length: 12 residues. The V and J ends lost 5 bases and 3 bases respectively, with 11 bases between them. In DNA form, the CDR3 reads TGCAGTGCTGGGGACGGTTTCTACGAGCAGTACTTC. Its translation: CSAGDGFYEQYF.

This sequence joins TRBV12-3 or TRBV12-4 and TRBJ2-1, with a possible D match to TRBD1 (5 bases). The CDR3 is 13 residues long. Trimming took off 5 bases at V and 9 bases at J, with 14 bases between the two ends. The CDR3: CASSANLGAEQFF. The CDR3 DNA follows: TGTGCCAGCAGTGCCAATCTAGGGGCTGAGCAGTTCTTC.

This clonotype was recorded many times. V and J are TRBV20-1 and TRBJ2-1; a weak D match, TRBD1 (5 bases). The V gene's germline CDR1 is DFQATT and CDR2 SNEGSKA (reference sequence). The CDR3 covers 14 residues. With 6 bases removed from V and 5 bases from J, the gap between germline ends came to 17 bases. CDR3 sequence: CSAQRWQGNNEQFF. The CDR3 nucleotides are TGCAGTGCCCAGAGGTGGCAGGGAAACAATGAGCAGTTCTTC.

This clonotype was counted a few times. The chain is built from TRBV28 and TRBJ2-3; 9 bases map to TRBD2. Germline V gene data show CDR1 as MDHEN and CDR2 as SYDVKM. The trim removed 8 bases at V and 3 bases at J, leaving 12 bases unmatched. The length of the CDR3 is 16 residues. CDR3 bases: TGTGCCAGCGGTAGCGGGGGTAGTCCCGGAACAGATACGCAGTATTTT. Protein: CASGSGGSPGTDTQYF.

The chain combines TRBV7-9 with TRBJ2-5, with a possible D match to TRBD2 (5 bases). The length of the CDR3 is 12 residues. Germline assignment: CDR1 SEHNR and CDR2 FQNEAQ (reference sequence). The germline V and J ends were trimmed by 6 bases and 5 bases, with 10 bases remaining between them. The CDR3 protein is CASSYGVETQYF. DNA of the CDR3: TGTGCCAGCAGTTACGGGGTCGAGACCCAGTACTTC.

This clonotype was seen a handful of times. This chain uses TRBV6-1 with TRBJ2-1; D may be TRBD2 (6 bases). Trimming removed 6 bases from V and 7 bases from J, with 25 bases in between. CDR3 length: 17 amino acids. The germline V gene has CDR1 MNHNS and CDR2 SASEGT. For the CDR3, the DNA is TGTGCCAGCAGCTACACGACAGCGGCTAGCGTTTGGAATGAGCAGTTCTTC. This codes for CASSYTTAASVWNEQFF.

This rearrangement joins TRBV7-9 to TRBJ2-1; TRBD2 matches 8 bases. In germline, CDR1 is SEHNR, CDR2 FQNEAQ (reference sequence). The V segment lost 3 bases and the J segment 2 bases; nucleotides outside the gene matches: 9. The CDR3 runs to 17 residues. The CDR3 DNA sequence: TGTGCCAGCAGCTTTGGATTGAGCGGGAGCCCCTACAATGAGCAGTTCTTC. Protein sequence: CASSFGLSGSPYNEQFF.

In its sample, this clonotype was seen a few times. The chain carries TRBV7-9 and TRBJ1-5, with 7 nucleotides matching TRBD1. The CDR3 runs 14 residues. V shed 5 bases and J 3 bases; nucleotides not matched to a gene: 4. Germline V gives CDR1 SEHNR, CDR2 FQNEAQ (reference sequence). CDR3 bases: TGTGCCAGCAGCCCGGGACAGCCCAATCAGCCCCAGCATTTT. Its protein is CASSPGQPNQPQHF.

This clonotype was seen only a few times. The DNA for the CDR3 is TGCAGTGCTAGACAACAGAACTATGGCTACACCTTC. Translated, it gives CSARQQNYGYTF. The rearrangement links TRBV20-1 to TRBJ1-2; no clear D gene. Trimming pared 2 bases from V and 2 bases from J, leaving 6 bases between. The CDR3 totals 12 residues. CDR1 is DFQATT and CDR2 is SNEGSKA in the germline V gene (reference sequence).

The chain links TRBV5-1 to TRBJ2-7; D might be TRBD2 (5 bases). V was shortened by 0 bases and J by 3 bases, with 10 bases between the two germline ends. This CDR3 contains 14 residues. Per the germline V gene, CDR1 is SGHRS and CDR2 is YFSETQ. CDR3 amino acids: CASSLGARGYEQYF. CDR3 sequence (DNA): TGCGCCAGCAGCTTGGGGGCCCGGGGCTACGAGCAGTACTTC.

The table lists this clonotype with a few counts. This chain links TRBV7-6 with TRBJ2-1; 9 bases are a match to TRBD2. From germline, CDR1 is SGHVS and CDR2 FNYEAQ. The ends lost 0 bases at V and 10 bases at J; junction bases unmatched: 7. CDR3 length equals 15 residues. CDR3 residues: CASSLARSGSHEQFF. CDR3 coding DNA: TGTGCCAGCAGCTTAGCGCGTAGCGGGAGCCACGAGCAGTTCTTC.

This clonotype was found a few times. The chain couples TRBV6-5 to TRBJ2-6; D unresolved. Germline CDR1 reads MNHEY; CDR2 reads SVGAGI. The CDR3 extends over 13 amino acids. Trimming left V 6 bases short and J 10 bases short, with 13 bases between. The CDR3 DNA reads TGTGCCAGCAGCCGGGTCACCTCTAACGTCCTGACTTTC. Encoded protein: CASSRVTSNVLTF.

The chain combines TRBV5-6 with TRBJ2-7; 7 positions agree with TRBD2. This CDR3 is 16 amino acids long. The V segment lost 1 base and the J segment 2 bases; nucleotides outside the gene matches: 9. Germline V CDR1 and CDR2: SGHDT, YYEEEE. The CDR3, as DNA: TGTGCCAGCAGCTTGTTTTTCCAGCGGGGCCCCTACGAGCAGTACTTC. Amino acid sequence: CASSLFFQRGPYEQYF.

This clonotype was detected ten times or more. The chain links TRBV6-6 to TRBJ2-3; 8 positions match TRBD2. Losses at the gene ends were 4 bases for V and 0 bases for J; bases not matched to a gene: 12. The length of the CDR3 is 18 residues. In germline, CDR1 is MNHNY, CDR2 SVGAGI (reference sequence). The CDR3 DNA is TGTGCCAGCAGTTTTTTAGCGGGAATCCCTCCTAGCACAGATACGCAGTATTTT. Translation: CASSFLAGIPPSTDTQYF.

V gene TRBV5-1 combines with J gene TRBJ1-6, with a tentative D call TRBD1 (5 bases). The CDR3 covers 14 residues. Germline V gene lookup returns CDR1 SGHRS and CDR2 YFSETQ. Trimming took off 0 bases at V and 8 bases at J, with 9 bases between the two ends. CDR3 in DNA: TGCGCCAGCAGCTTGGAGGTGGGGGATTCACCCCTCCACTTT. Protein product: CASSLEVGDSPLHF.

The J gene is TRBJ2-3, the V gene TRBV7-6, with D perhaps matching TRBD1 or TRBD2 (5 bases each). Germline V lookup: CDR1 SGHVS, CDR2 FNYEAQ. V was trimmed by 5 bases and J by 6 bases, leaving 21 bases between them. The CDR3 is 16 residues long. The CDR3 protein is CASSQAGGEGPDTQYF. Written as DNA, the CDR3 is TGTGCCAGCAGCCAGGCTGGCGGAGAGGGGCCCGATACGCAGTATTTT.

This clonotype has more than one count but fewer than ten. The V call is TRBV20-1, the J call TRBJ1-6, with 10 bases that match TRBD1. Germline CDR1 and CDR2: DFQATT and SNEGSKA (reference sequence). J was trimmed by 10 bases and V by 6 bases; bases with no gene match: 6. The length of the CDR3 is 13 residues. The CDR3 region is CSARTGGYSPLHF. The CDR3 DNA reads as TGCAGTGCCCGGACAGGGGGGTACTCACCCCTCCACTTT.

The chain has TRBV6-2 or TRBV6-3 and TRBJ2-7; D gene ambiguous. Germline V gene lookup returns CDR1 MNHEY and CDR2 SVGEGT. This CDR3 is 13 amino acids long. The V end lost 4 bases, the J end lost 3 bases, and 10 bases lay between the germline ends. The chain's CDR3 is CASSSSAVYEQYF. DNA for the CDR3: TGTGCCAGCAGTTCCAGCGCCGTCTACGAGCAGTACTTC.